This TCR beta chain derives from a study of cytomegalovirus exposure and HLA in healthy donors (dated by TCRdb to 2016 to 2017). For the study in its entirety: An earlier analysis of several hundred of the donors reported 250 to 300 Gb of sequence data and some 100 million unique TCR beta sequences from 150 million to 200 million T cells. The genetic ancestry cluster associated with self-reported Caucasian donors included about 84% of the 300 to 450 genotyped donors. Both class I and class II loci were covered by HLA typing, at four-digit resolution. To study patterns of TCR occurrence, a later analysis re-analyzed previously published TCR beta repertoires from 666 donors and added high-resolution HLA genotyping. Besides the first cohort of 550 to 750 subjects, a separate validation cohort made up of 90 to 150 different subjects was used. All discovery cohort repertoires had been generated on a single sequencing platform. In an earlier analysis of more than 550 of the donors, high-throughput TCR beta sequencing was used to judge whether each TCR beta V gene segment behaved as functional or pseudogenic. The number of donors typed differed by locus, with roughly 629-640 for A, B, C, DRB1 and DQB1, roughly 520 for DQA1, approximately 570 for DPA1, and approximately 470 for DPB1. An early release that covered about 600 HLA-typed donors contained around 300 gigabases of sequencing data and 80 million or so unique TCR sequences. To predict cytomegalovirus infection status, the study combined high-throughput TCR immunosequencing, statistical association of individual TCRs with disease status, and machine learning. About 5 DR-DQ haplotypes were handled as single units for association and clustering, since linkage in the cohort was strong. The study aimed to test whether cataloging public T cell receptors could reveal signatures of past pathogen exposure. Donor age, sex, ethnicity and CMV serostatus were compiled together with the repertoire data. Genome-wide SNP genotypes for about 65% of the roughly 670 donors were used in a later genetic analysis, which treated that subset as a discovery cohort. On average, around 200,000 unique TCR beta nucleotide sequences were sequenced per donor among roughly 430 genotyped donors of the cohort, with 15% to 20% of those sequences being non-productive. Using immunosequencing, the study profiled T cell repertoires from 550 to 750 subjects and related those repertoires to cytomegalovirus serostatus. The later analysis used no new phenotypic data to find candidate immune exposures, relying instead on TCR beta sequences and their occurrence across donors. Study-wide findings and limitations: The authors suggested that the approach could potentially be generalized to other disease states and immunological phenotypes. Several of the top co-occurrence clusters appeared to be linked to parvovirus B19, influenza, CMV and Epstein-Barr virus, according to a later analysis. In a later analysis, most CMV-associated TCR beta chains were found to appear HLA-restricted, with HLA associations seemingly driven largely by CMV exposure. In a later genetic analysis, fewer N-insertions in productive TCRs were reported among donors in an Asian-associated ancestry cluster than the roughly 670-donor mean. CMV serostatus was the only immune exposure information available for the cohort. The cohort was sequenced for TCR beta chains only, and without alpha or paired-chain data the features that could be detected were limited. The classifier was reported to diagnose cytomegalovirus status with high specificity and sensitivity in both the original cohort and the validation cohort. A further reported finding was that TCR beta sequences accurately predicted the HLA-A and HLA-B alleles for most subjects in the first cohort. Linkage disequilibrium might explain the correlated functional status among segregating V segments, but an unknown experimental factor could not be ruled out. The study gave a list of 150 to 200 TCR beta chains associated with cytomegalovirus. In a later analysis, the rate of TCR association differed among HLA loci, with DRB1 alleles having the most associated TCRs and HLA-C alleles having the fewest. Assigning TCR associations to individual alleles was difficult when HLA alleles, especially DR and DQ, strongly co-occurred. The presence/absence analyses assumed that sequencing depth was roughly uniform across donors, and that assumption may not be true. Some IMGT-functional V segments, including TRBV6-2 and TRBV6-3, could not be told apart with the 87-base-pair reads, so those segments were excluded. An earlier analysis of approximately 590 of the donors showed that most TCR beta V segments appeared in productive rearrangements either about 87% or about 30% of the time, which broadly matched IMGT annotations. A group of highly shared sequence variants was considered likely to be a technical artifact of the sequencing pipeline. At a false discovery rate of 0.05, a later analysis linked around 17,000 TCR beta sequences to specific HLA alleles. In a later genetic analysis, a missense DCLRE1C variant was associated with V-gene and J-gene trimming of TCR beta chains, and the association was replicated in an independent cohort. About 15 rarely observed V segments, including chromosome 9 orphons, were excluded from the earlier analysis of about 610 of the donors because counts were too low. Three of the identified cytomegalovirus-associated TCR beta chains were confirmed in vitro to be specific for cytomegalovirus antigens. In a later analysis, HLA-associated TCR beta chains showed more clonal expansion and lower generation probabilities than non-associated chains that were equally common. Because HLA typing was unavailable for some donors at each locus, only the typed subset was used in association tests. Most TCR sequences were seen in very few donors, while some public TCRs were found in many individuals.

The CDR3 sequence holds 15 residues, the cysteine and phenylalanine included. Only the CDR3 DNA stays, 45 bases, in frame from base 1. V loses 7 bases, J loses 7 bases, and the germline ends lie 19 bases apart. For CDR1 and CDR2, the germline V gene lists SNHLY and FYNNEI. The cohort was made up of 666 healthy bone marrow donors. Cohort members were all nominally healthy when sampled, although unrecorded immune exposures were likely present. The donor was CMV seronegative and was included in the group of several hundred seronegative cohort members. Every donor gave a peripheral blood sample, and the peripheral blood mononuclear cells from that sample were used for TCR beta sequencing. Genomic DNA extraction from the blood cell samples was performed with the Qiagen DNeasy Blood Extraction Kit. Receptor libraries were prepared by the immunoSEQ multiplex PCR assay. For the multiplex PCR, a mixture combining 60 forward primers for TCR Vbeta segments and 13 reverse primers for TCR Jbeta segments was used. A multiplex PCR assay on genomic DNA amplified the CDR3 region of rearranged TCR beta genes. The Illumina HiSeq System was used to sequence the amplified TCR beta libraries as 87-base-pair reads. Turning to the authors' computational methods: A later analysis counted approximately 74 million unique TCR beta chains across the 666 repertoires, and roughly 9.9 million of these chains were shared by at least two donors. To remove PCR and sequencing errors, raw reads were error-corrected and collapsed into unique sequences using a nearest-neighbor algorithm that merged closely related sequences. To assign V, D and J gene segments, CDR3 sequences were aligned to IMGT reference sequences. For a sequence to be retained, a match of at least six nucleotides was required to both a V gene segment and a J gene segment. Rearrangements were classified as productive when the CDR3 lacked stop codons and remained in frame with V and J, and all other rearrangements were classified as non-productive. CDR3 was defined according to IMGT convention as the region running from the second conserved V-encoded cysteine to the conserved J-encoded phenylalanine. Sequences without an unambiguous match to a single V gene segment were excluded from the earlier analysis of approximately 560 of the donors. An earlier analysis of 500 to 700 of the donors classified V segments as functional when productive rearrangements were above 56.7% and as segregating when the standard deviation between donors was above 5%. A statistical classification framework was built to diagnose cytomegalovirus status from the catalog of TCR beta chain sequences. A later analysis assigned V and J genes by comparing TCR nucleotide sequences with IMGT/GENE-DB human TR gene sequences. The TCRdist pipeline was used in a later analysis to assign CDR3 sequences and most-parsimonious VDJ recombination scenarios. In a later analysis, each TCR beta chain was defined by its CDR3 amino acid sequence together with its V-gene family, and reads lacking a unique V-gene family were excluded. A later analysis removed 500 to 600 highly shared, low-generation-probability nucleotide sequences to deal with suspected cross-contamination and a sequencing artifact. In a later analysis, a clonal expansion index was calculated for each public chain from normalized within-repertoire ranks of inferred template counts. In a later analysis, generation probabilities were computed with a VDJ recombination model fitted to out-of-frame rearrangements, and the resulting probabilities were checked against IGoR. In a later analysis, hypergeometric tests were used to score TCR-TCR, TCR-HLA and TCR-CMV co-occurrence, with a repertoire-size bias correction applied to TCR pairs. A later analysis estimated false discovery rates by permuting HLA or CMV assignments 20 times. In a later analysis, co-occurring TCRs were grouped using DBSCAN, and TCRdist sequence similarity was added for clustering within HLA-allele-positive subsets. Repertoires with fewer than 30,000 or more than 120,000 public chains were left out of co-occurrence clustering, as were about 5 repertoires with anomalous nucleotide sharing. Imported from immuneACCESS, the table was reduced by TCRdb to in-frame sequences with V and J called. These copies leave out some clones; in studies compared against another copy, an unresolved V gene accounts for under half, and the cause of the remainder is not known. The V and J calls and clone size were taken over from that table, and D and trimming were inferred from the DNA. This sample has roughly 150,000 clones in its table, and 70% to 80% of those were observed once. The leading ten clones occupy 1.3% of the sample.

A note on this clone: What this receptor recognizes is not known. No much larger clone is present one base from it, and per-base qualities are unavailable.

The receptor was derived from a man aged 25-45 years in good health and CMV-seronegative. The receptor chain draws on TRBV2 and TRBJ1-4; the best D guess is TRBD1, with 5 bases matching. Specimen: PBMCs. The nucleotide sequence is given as TGTGCCAGCACCCCGCTCGGGGGACGGGGTGAAAAACTGTTTTTT. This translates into CASTPLGGRGEKLFF. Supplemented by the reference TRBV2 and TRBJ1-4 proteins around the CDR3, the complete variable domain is EPEVTQTPSHQVTQMGQEVILRCVPISNHLYFYWYRQILGQKVEFLVSFYNNEISEKSEIFDDQFSVERPDGSNFTLKIRSTKLEDSAMYFCASTPLGGRGEKLFFGSGTQLSVL.